The 3 T cell receptor beta chains presented below share a single source sample, sequenced in a study of blood T cell repertoires in COVID-19. Libraries were prepared by immunoSEQ multiplex PCR; TCRdb keeps only in-frame clonotypes and omits some of them. The profile shows 120,000 or so clones, about 74% of them singletons. The sample comprised peripheral blood. The receptors stem from a man aged 70 or older with acute or convalescent COVID-19.

The chain recombines TRBV6-5 with TRBJ1-5; D is possibly TRBD1 (5 bases). The ends were cut back, 0 bases at V and 3 bases at J, with 9 bases in the middle. Germline V gene lookup returns CDR1 MNHEY and CDR2 SVGAGI. The CDR3 spans 15 residues. CDR3 protein: CASSYSIGANQPQHF. The DNA for the CDR3 is TGTGCCAGCAGTTACTCGATAGGGGCCAATCAGCCCCAGCATTTT.

The gene calls are TRBV5-1 and TRBJ1-2; D remains ambiguous. The V and J ends lost 0 bases and 0 bases respectively, with 9 bases between them. This CDR3 spans 15 amino acids. CDR1 SGHRS and CDR2 YFSETQ come from the germline V gene. The CDR3: CASSLGGVTNYGYTF. The CDR3 coding sequence is TGCGCCAGCAGCTTGGGAGGAGTCACTAACTATGGCTACACCTTC.

This clone has more than one count but fewer than ten. This chain links TRBV3-1 (or the pseudogene TRBV3-2) with TRBJ2-2; no clear D gene. Deletions cut 6 bases from V and 0 bases from J, with 8 bases between. This CDR3 has 14 amino acids. CDR1 and CDR2 from the germline V gene are LGHDT and YNNKEL (reference sequence). As DNA, the CDR3 is TGTGCCAGCAGGCCCCAGTCGAACACCGGGGAGCTGTTTTTT. Translating it yields CASRPQSNTGELFF.